This TCR beta chain was captured by sequencing in a study of T cell responses to AZD1222 COVID-19 vaccine (dated by TCRdb to the early 2020s). A note on the overall study: A total of approximately 240 trial participants underwent TCR sequencing, of whom 207 had received two doses of AZD1222 and roughly 26 had received two doses of the MenACWY control vaccine. Trial participants were enrolled by age into subgroups of 18-55, 56-69 and 70-plus years, and roughly 150, 30 and 60 TCR-sequenced participants, respectively, were included in these subgroups.

Read against the paper, the sample's time point label means: about 28 days (+/-7) after the second vaccine dose. Because spike-specific TCR depth and breadth did not differ between the two schedules, AZD1222 recipients who got a second dose at roughly 4 weeks were pooled with those who got a second dose at roughly 12 weeks. Vaccinee samples came from UK trials COV001 and COV002, including a single-blind randomized controlled phase 2/3 trial of AZD1222 (ChAdOx1 nCoV-19) in healthy adults. For TCRbeta chain sequencing, PBMC samples from trial participants were taken at day 0 and at day 28 after the second dose. What the work shows at the level of the full study, not this receptor alone: Because no day 14 peak-response samples were available, repertoires were characterized only after the peak T cell response. Participants were mostly white British, with more females than males. The authors suggested clonal diversity may have been underestimated. The vaccine-associated CD4 TCRs covered the entire spike protein, and the dominant responses fell in regions 160-218 and 743-854. Spike-specific TCR breadth and depth rose significantly after two AZD1222 doses compared with day 0 and with MenACWY recipients. In the small 56-69-year group, the increase in depth fell short of significance, most likely because of low power. Epitopes outside the regions mutated in the B.1.351 and B.1.1.7 variants were reportedly recognized by nearly half of the unique spike-specific TCRs. Only a handful of AZD1222 recipients were SARS-CoV-2 seropositive at baseline, limiting conclusions about previously exposed vaccinees.

The CDR3 regions of human TCRbeta chains were analyzed by immunosequencing. Per the original workflow: TCRs in the repertoires were compared against a reference library of SARS-CoV-2-specific TCRs that had been generated with the MIRA antigen-specificity platform. Breadth was defined as the fraction of unique TCRs that were SARS-CoV-2-associated, and depth was defined as the fraction of total T cells that were SARS-CoV-2-associated. Using the MIRA data, each spike-specific TCR was assigned both to the spike region to which the TCR was reactive and to a CD4 or CD8 class. Log10-transformed breadth and depth values were compared by one-way ANOVA with Sidak's multiple comparisons tests. The table comes from immuneACCESS by way of TCRdb, which keeps in-frame sequences with V and J called. Part of the clones is missing from these tables; in studies checked, under half for an unresolved V gene and the rest for unknown reasons. The DNA was the basis for D and trimming; V, J and clone size are from that table. In this sample the table shows 70,000 or so clones, approximately 87% of which occur a single time. The ten largest clones add up to around 25% of the sample.

With regard to this clone: This clone's antigen is unknown. Base qualities are missing; no much larger clone stands one base away.

Reading the germline V gene (reference sequence) gives CDR1 LNHDA and CDR2 SQIVND. At the junction V is shortened by 3 bases and J by 9 bases; bases outside the gene matches: 1. From its cysteine to its phenylalanine, the CDR3 spans 13 amino acids. Kept here is only the CDR3 DNA, which spans 39 bases and is read in frame from base 1. This TCR came from an adult who received the AZD1222 COVID-19 vaccine. Sequences were derived from peripheral blood, sampled 28 days after the second AZD1222 dose. This chain joins TRBV19 to TRBJ1-6, and TRBD1 aligns with 8 junction nucleotides. The CDR3 has the sequence CASSIDRGSPLHF. The nucleotides are TGTGCCAGTAGTATTGACAGGGGTTCACCCCTCCACTTT.